Below are 21 T cell receptor beta chains sequenced from a single sample in a study of T-cell memory formation after mild COVID-19 (dated by TCRdb to the early 2020s). The library came from 5' RACE. The sequencer listed for this sample is Illumina NovaSeq 6000. Using fastp at Q25 and MiXCR, TCRdb reprocessed the public reads and kept productive beta chains. Entries are consolidated by CDR3 protein sequence, retaining the most common genes and DNA. Across this sample there are 350,000 or so distinct CDR3 sequences, with roughly 19% seen only once. The ten most abundant clones make up over 20% of the sample. Sequencing was carried out using PBMCs or a T cell subset sorted from them (not recorded which). The receptors shown here come from a man aged 18 to 29 who had mild COVID-19 (a few samples of this study predate the infection). The sample titles of this study are shuffled in the database, so cell type and time point are left out; the donor was told from shared clones.

The table lists this clonotype with a few counts. V is TRBV20-1 and J is TRBJ2-5, with D uncertain. The germline CDR1 and CDR2 sequences are DFQATT and SNEGSKA (reference sequence). V lost 2 bases to trimming and J lost 5 bases, with 9 bases between them. CDR3 length: 12 residues. CDR3 sequence (DNA): TGCAGTGCTAGAACAGTCGGGGAGACCCAGTACTTC. Its translation: CSARTVGETQYF.

The V call is TRBV12-3 or TRBV12-4, the J call TRBJ1-1; D remains unclear. This CDR3 contains 12 residues. With 5 bases removed from V and 5 bases from J, the gap between germline ends came to 9 bases. The DNA for the CDR3 is TGTGCCAGCAGTCCGAGGAGGACTGAAGCTTTCTTT. Translating gives CASSPRRTEAFF.

This clonotype has ten or more counts. The genes are TRBV5-1 and TRBJ2-1; D might be TRBD2 (5 bases). Germline values: CDR1 SGHRS, CDR2 YFSETQ. The CDR3 length is 15 residues. V lost 3 bases and J lost 6, with 16 bases in between. CDR3 in DNA: TGCGCCAGCAGCTGGGGTTCGGGATGGGGCAATGAGCAGTTCTTC. Residues: CASSWGSGWGNEQFF. Full variable domain (outside the CDR3, taken from reference TRBV5-1 and TRBJ2-1): KAGVTQTPRYLIKTRGQQVTLSCSPISGHRSVSWYQQTPGQGLQFLFEYFSETQRNKGNFPGRFSGRQFSNSRSEMNVSTLELGDSALYLCASSWGSGWGNEQFFGPGTRLTVL.

This clonotype was found once. In DNA form, the CDR3 reads TGCAGTGCTCCTGCCGTAGGGGAAAACACCATATATTTT. This translates into CSAPAVGENTIYF. This chain links TRBV20-1 with TRBJ1-3; tentative D call: TRBD1 (5 bases). This CDR3 spans 13 amino acids. CDR1 is DFQATT and CDR2 is SNEGSKA in the germline V gene (reference sequence). Deletions cut 5 bases from V and 6 bases from J, with 14 bases between.

This clonotype was detected many times. This sequence joins TRBV18 and TRBJ2-7, with D perhaps TRBD1 (5 bases). Trimming stripped 5 bases from V and 3 bases from J, with 11 bases between. This CDR3 has 13 residues. Germline V lookup: CDR1 KGHSH, CDR2 LQKENI. The CDR3 coding sequence is TGTGCCAGCTCAGCAGGGTCGATCTACGAGCAGTACTTC. It codes for CASSAGSIYEQYF.

The V and J genes are TRBV12-3 or TRBV12-4 and TRBJ1-2; D unclear. The CDR3 covers 15 residues. V was clipped by 2 bases and J by 8 bases, with 18 bases between them. CDR3 in DNA: TGTGCCAGCAGTTTACTCGGACCGCCAGTGGGCGGCTACACCTTC. This codes for CASSLLGPPVGGYTF.

V and J are TRBV7-9 and TRBJ1-5; D may be TRBD1 (5 bases). Germline V gives CDR1 SEHNR, CDR2 FQNEAQ (reference sequence). Trimming stripped 4 bases from V and 0 bases from J, with 10 bases between. The CDR3 consists of 15 residues. CDR3 coding DNA: TGTGCCAGCAGCTCAGGACAAACTAGCAATCAGCCCCAGCATTTT. Encoded protein: CASSSGQTSNQPQHF.

This chain uses TRBV4-2 with TRBJ2-1, with D possibly being TRBD2 (6 bases). Per germline, CDR1 LGHNA and CDR2 YNFKEQ. The CDR3 extends over 14 amino acids. Trimming stripped 5 bases from V and 7 bases from J, with 15 bases between. The CDR3 is CASSDISGGNEQFF. CDR3 nucleotides: TGTGCCAGCAGCGACATCAGTGGGGGGAATGAGCAGTTCTTC.

CDR3 nucleotides: TGTGCCAGCAGTTGGTTAGCGGGGGGCCGCACAGATACGCAGTATTTT. This gives the protein CASSWLAGGRTDTQYF. The rearrangement uses TRBV6-2 or TRBV6-3 and TRBJ2-3, with 10 bases matching TRBD2. The CDR3 has 16 residues. J was trimmed by 1 base and V by 4 bases; bases with no gene match: 5. The germline CDR1 and CDR2 sequences are MNHEY and SVGEGT.

The rearrangement uses TRBV5-6 and TRBJ2-1, with D tentatively TRBD1 (5 bases). V lost 5 bases, J lost 3 bases, and 12 bases lay in between. Germline assignment: CDR1 SGHDT and CDR2 YYEEEE. The CDR3 has 14 residues. CDR3 sequence reads: CASSKPGFYNEQFF. CDR3 in DNA: TGTGCCAGCAGTAAGCCAGGGTTCTACAATGAGCAGTTCTTC. Filled out from reference TRBV5-6 and TRBJ2-1, the complete variable domain reads DAGVTQSPTHLIKTRGQQVTLRCSPKSGHDTVSWYQQALGQGPQFIFQYYEEEERQRGNFPDRFSGHQFPNYSSELNVNALLLGDSALYLCASSKPGFYNEQFFGPGTRLTVL.

This clonotype turned up a few times. This sequence joins TRBV28 and TRBJ2-7; the match to TRBD2 covers 11 bases. CDR1 and CDR2 (germline): MDHEN, SYDVKM. With V trimmed by 2 bases and J by 2 bases, 2 bases remained unmatched. The CDR3 spans 15 residues. Written as DNA, the CDR3 is TGTGCCAGCAGTTTAAGGACTAGCGGGCCCTACGAGCAGTACGTC. Amino acid sequence: CASSLRTSGPYEQYV.

This clonotype has just a few counts. The J gene is TRBJ1-5, the V gene TRBV4-1; the D is unclear. CDR1 is MGHRA and CDR2 is YSYEKL in the germline V gene. The length of the CDR3 is 13 residues. Deletions cut 2 bases from V and 3 bases from J, with 5 bases between. Here the CDR3 DNA reads TGCGCCAGCAGCCAACGCGTCAATCAGCCCCAGCATTTT. Protein product: CASSQRVNQPQHF.

The chain links TRBV20-1 to TRBJ1-2; no firm D call. The V gene lost 2 bases and the J gene lost 0 bases, with 13 bases spanning the gap. Germline V CDR1 and CDR2: DFQATT, SNEGSKA (reference sequence). The CDR3 contains 15 residues. Here the CDR3 reads CSARSPWSANYGYTF. In DNA form, the CDR3 reads TGCAGTGCTAGAAGCCCCTGGAGCGCTAACTATGGCTACACCTTC.

This clonotype occurred a few times. The J gene is TRBJ2-7, the V gene TRBV7-2, with TRBD1 identical over 8 bases. V was clipped by 3 bases and J by 5 bases; unmatched bases: 6. Germline CDR1 SGHTA, CDR2 FQGNSA. This CDR3 has 14 amino acids. The CDR3 DNA sequence: TGTGCCAGCAGCTTGTACCAGGGGGCCGACGAGCAGTACTTC. The encoded protein is CASSLYQGADEQYF.

This clonotype has more than one count but fewer than ten. The chain recombines TRBV5-1 with TRBJ1-4; TRBD1 matches at 8 bases. V was clipped by 0 bases and J by 3 bases; unmatched bases: 13. Germline V gene sequence: CDR1 SGHRS, CDR2 YFSETQ. The CDR3 has 19 amino acids. The CDR3 bases are TGCGCCAGCAGCTTGGGACTTGGGACAGGCCTACTCTCTAATGAAAAACTGTTTTTT. It specifies CASSLGLGTGLLSNEKLFF. Combining the CDR3 with reference TRBV5-1 and TRBJ1-4 gives the whole variable domain KAGVTQTPRYLIKTRGQQVTLSCSPISGHRSVSWYQQTPGQGLQFLFEYFSETQRNKGNFPGRFSGRQFSNSRSEMNVSTLELGDSALYLCASSLGLGTGLLSNEKLFFGSGTQLSVL.

This chain connects TRBV10-1 to TRBJ2-3, with 9 bases that match TRBD1. Trimming at V came to 7 bases and at J to 3 bases, leaving 11 bases not matched to a gene. This CDR3 is 16 amino acids long. Germline CDR1 WNHNN, CDR2 SYGVQD (reference sequence). The CDR3 DNA follows: TGCGCCAGCAAGGCCCGGGACAGGGAGGAGACAGATACGCAGTATTTT. Translated, it gives CASKARDREETDTQYF.

The CDR3 sequence is CASSGGQAYNEQFF. The DNA for the CDR3 is TGCGCCAGCAGCGGGGGACAGGCTTACAATGAGCAGTTCTTC. The chain has TRBV5-1 and TRBJ2-1; 8 positions agree with TRBD1. The V and J ends lost 4 bases and 4 bases, in that order; junction bases with no gene match: 4. Germline values: CDR1 SGHRS, CDR2 YFSETQ. The CDR3 sequence is 14 residues long.

This clonotype turned up a few times. The chain recombines TRBV27 with TRBJ2-2, with D perhaps TRBD1 (6 bases). Between the trimmed V and J ends, which lost 5 bases and 5 bases, there was a span of 15 bases. Germline V lookup: CDR1 MNHEY, CDR2 SMNVEV (reference sequence). The length of the CDR3 is 15 residues. For the CDR3, the DNA is TGTGCCAGCAGTCCTGGACAGTCAGGAACCGGGGAGCTGTTTTTT. Its translation: CASSPGQSGTGELFF.

The table lists this clonotype with a few counts. This chain uses TRBV4-1 with TRBJ1-5; D is unresolved. The CDR3 covers 14 residues. Deletions cut 1 base from V and 9 bases from J, with 13 bases between. Germline CDR1 and CDR2: MGHRA and YSYEKL. The chain's CDR3 is CASSQANNEPPQHF. In DNA form, the CDR3 reads TGCGCCAGCAGCCAAGCCAATAATGAGCCGCCCCAGCATTTT.

This clonotype was observed at least ten times. The chain employs TRBV5-1 and TRBJ1-1; D uncertain. V was trimmed by 9 bases and J by 8 bases, leaving 14 bases between them. The CDR3 spans 11 residues. The germline CDR1 and CDR2 sequences are SGHRS and YFSETQ. As DNA, the CDR3 is TGCGCCAACCTGGAGGCAGACGAAGCTTTCTTT. Its translation is CANLEADEAFF.

V usage is TRBV11-2 and J usage is TRBJ1-1, with D maybe TRBD1 (5 bases). Germline V CDR1 and CDR2: SGHAT, FQNNGV. V was cut by 6 bases and J by 9 bases, with 14 bases left in between. The CDR3 consists of 12 residues. The chain's CDR3 is CASRLTWTQAFF. The DNA of the CDR3 is TGTGCCAGCAGACTTACATGGACACAAGCTTTCTTT. The whole variable domain, filled in from reference TRBV11-2 and TRBJ1-1, reads EAGVAQSPRYKIIEKRQSVAFWCNPISGHATLYWYQQILGQGPKLLIQFQNNGVVDDSQLPKDRFSAERLKGVDSTLKIQPAKLEDSAVYLCASRLTWTQAFFGQGTRLTVV.